One and the same sample provided the 25 T cell receptor beta chains below, sequenced in a study of cytomegalovirus exposure and HLA in healthy donors. PCR was performed using 60 Vbeta and 13 Jbeta primers. Measured with immunoSEQ multiplex PCR; TCRdb has only the in-frame clones, and not every one. The sample carries around 140,000 clones, roughly 72% recorded once. Input material: PBMCs. All receptors derive from a male donor in good health and CMV-seronegative.

This chain uses TRBV19 with TRBJ1-3; a weak D match, TRBD1 (5 bases). This CDR3 contains 15 residues. From germline, CDR1 is LNHDA and CDR2 SQIVND (reference sequence). The V and J ends lost 5 bases and 0 bases respectively, with 11 bases between them. In DNA form, the CDR3 reads TGTGCCAGTAGTCTTTGGGGCGACTCTGGAAACACCATATATTTT. This sequence encodes CASSLWGDSGNTIYF.

V gene TRBV6-1 combines with J gene TRBJ1-4, with 9 bases matching TRBD1. The V and J ends lost 5 bases and 8 bases, in that order; junction bases with no gene match: 9. This CDR3 comprises 15 residues. Germline V gene data show CDR1 as MNHNS and CDR2 as SASEGT. The CDR3 protein is CASSFAGTGHEKLFF. CDR3 nucleotides: TGTGCCAGCAGTTTTGCCGGGACAGGGCACGAAAAACTGTTTTTT.

The J gene is TRBJ1-2, the V gene TRBV27; D gene ambiguous. CDR3 length: 13 amino acids. Trimming cost V 4 bases and J 8 bases, with 14 bases left between them. The germline CDR1 and CDR2 sequences are MNHEY and SMNVEV (reference sequence). The CDR3 DNA sequence: TGTGCCAGCAGTTATCAGGTTGCGGGAGGCTACACCTTC. Translated, it gives CASSYQVAGGYTF.

This chain connects TRBV9 to TRBJ2-7; 8 bases fit TRBD1. With V trimmed by 2 bases and J by 2 bases, 9 bases remained unmatched. This CDR3 region has 16 residues. The V gene's germline CDR1 is SGDLS and CDR2 YYNGEE. The CDR3 bases are TGTGCCAGCAGCGTGATATTCGGGACAGGTCCCTACGAGCAGTACTTC. Translation gives CASSVIFGTGPYEQYF.

J is TRBJ2-1 and V is TRBV11-2; 9 bases map to TRBD1. Germline V gene lookup returns CDR1 SGHAT and CDR2 FQNNGV. J lost 7 bases, V lost 5 bases, and 9 bases had no gene match. The CDR3 runs 15 residues. CDR3 DNA: TGTGCCAGCAGCGCAACCGGGACAGGGTGGAATGAGCAGTTCTTC. Protein sequence: CASSATGTGWNEQFF. The entire variable domain, with the rest obtained from reference TRBV11-2 and TRBJ2-1, is as follows: EAGVAQSPRYKIIEKRQSVAFWCNPISGHATLYWYQQILGQGPKLLIQFQNNGVVDDSQLPKDRFSAERLKGVDSTLKIQPAKLEDSAVYLCASSATGTGWNEQFFGPGTRLTVL.

This chain uses TRBV28 with TRBJ1-2, with D perhaps TRBD1 (5 bases). In germline, CDR1 is MDHEN, CDR2 SYDVKM. The CDR3 runs to 13 residues. V shed 6 bases and J shed 8 bases, with 16 bases lying between them. The CDR3 nucleotides read TGTGCCAGCAGCTTCAGGGCCCCCATGGGCTACACCTTC. Translating it yields CASSFRAPMGYTF.

The CDR3 DNA reads TGTGCCAGCAGTCTGGGACTAGCGGGGGGGCCGAGGACAGATACGCAGTATTTT. It codes for CASSLGLAGGPRTDTQYF. V is TRBV28 and J is TRBJ2-3; 16 nucleotides line up with TRBD2. CDR1 and CDR2 from the germline V gene are MDHEN and SYDVKM. CDR3 size: 18 residues. The V and J ends lost 5 bases and 3 bases, in that order; junction bases with no gene match: 8.

The rearrangement links TRBV9 to TRBJ2-2; 9 bases agree with TRBD2. This CDR3 comprises 16 residues. Germline CDR1 SGDLS, CDR2 YYNGEE. Trimming at V came to 0 bases and at J to 6 bases, leaving 6 bases not matched to a gene. The CDR3 here is CASSVVDSGSSGELFF. The CDR3, as DNA: TGTGCCAGCAGCGTAGTCGATAGCGGGAGCTCCGGGGAGCTGTTTTTT.

This chain joins TRBV28 and TRBJ1-2, with TRBD1 matching 9 bases. This CDR3 is built from 14 residues. V lost 7 bases to trimming and J lost 4 bases; unmatched junction nucleotides: 7. Germline values: CDR1 MDHEN, CDR2 SYDVKM. The CDR3 region has the DNA TGTGCCAGCAAAGCCCCGGGACAGGGCTATGGCTACACCTTC. Amino acid sequence: CASKAPGQGYGYTF.

This chain uses TRBV29-1 with TRBJ1-2, with D hard to call. V lost 0 bases to trimming and J lost 4 bases, with 9 bases between them. Germline-derived CDR1 and CDR2 are SQVTM and ANQGSEA. This CDR3 spans 13 amino acids. This CDR3 is CSVEDGQIYGYTF. In DNA form, the CDR3 reads TGCAGCGTTGAAGATGGGCAGATCTATGGCTACACCTTC.

This clone appeared a few times. CDR3 sequence reads: CAISESRGTGGPLYNEQFF. As DNA, the CDR3 is TGTGCCATCAGTGAGTCGCGAGGGACAGGGGGCCCATTATACAATGAGCAGTTCTTC. The chain recombines TRBV10-3 with TRBJ2-1, with TRBD1 identical over 12 bases. Germline CDR1 and CDR2: ENHRY and SYGVKD. The CDR3 is made up of 19 amino acids. The ends lost 0 bases at V and 4 bases at J; junction bases unmatched: 10.

This chain connects TRBV6-1 to TRBJ2-1, with 7 bases aligning to TRBD2. V lost 6 bases to trimming and J lost 7 bases; unmatched junction nucleotides: 12. CDR1 is MNHNS, CDR2 SASEGT, per germline. The CDR3 consists of 15 residues. The CDR3 protein is CASSVGLGFPNEQFF. The CDR3 DNA follows: TGTGCCAGCAGCGTTGGACTAGGGTTCCCTAATGAGCAGTTCTTC.

The chain is built from TRBV7-6 and TRBJ2-5, with D uncertain. CDR3 length equals 16 residues. The germline V and J ends were trimmed by 3 bases and 1 base, with 15 bases remaining between them. CDR1 SGHVS and CDR2 FNYEAQ come from the germline V gene. In DNA, the CDR3 is TGTGCCAGCAGCTTGTACAGCCACCTCCCCCAAGAGACCCAGTACTTC. This sequence encodes CASSLYSHLPQETQYF.

The V call is TRBV9, the J call TRBJ2-1; weak D call: TRBD1 (7 bases). The germline V gene encodes CDR1 SGDLS and CDR2 YYNGEE. The CDR3 has 14 residues. V was pared by 4 bases and J by 8 bases, with 16 bases between. CDR3 in DNA: TGTGCCAGCAGCCCAGGGGGGATCGGGGATGAGCAGTTCTTC. Its translation is CASSPGGIGDEQFF.

This chain links TRBV6-1 with TRBJ2-7; D may be TRBD1 (5 bases). This CDR3 region has 15 residues. Per the germline V gene, CDR1 is MNHNS and CDR2 is SASEGT. V lost 8 bases to trimming and J lost 3 bases, with 20 bases between them. This CDR3 reads CASRRPSGRVYEQYF. The CDR3 nucleotides are TGTGCCAGCCGGCGCCCTTCGGGCAGGGTCTACGAGCAGTACTTC.

Details on this clone: The germline gene is not matched at one end of the junction; a read error may be the cause. Other DNA sequences of this sample code for an identical CDR3. The chain combines TRBV7-2 with TRBJ2-1; TRBD2 agrees at 15 bases. Germline V gives CDR1 SGHTA, CDR2 FQGNSA. The CDR3 runs 15 residues. CDR3 sequence (DNA): TGTGCTAGCAGCTTAGGACTAGCGGGAGGGAATGAGCAGTTCTTC. Translated, it gives CASSLGLAGGNEQFF.

The V and J genes are TRBV7-9 and TRBJ2-1; a possible D gene is TRBD2 (6 bases). The CDR3 totals 16 residues. V lost 4 bases and J 4 bases, leaving 17 bases between the germline ends. Germline-derived CDR1 and CDR2 are SEHNR and FQNEAQ (reference sequence). The CDR3 protein is CASSSDQASVYNEQFF. As DNA, the CDR3 is TGTGCCAGCAGCTCAGACCAGGCTAGCGTTTACAATGAGCAGTTCTTC.

This chain joins TRBV7-9 and TRBJ2-5; tentatively, D is TRBD2 (5 bases). CDR3 size: 12 residues. Per germline, CDR1 SEHNR and CDR2 FQNEAQ (reference sequence). The V end lost 1 base, the J end lost 5 bases, and 5 bases lay between the germline ends. The CDR3 region has the DNA TGTGCCAGCAGCTTAGGGGAGGAGACCCAGTACTTC. Its translation is CASSLGEETQYF.

The chain has TRBV4-3 and TRBJ2-5; 8 bases agree with TRBD1. Germline assignment: CDR1 LGHNA and CDR2 YSLEER. The CDR3 is 15 amino acids. The junction had 6 bases not matched to a gene; V was cut back by 2 bases and J by 4 bases. CDR3 bases: TGCGCCAGCAGCCAACTCGGACAGGGTATAGAGACCCAGTACTTC. Protein product: CASSQLGQGIETQYF.

Worth noting for this clone: This sample also contains other DNA sequences that code for the same CDR3. The J gene is TRBJ1-2, the V gene TRBV7-9, with TRBD1 matching 9 bases. The junction had 3 bases not matched to a gene; V was cut back by 5 bases and J by 5 bases. Germline V gene lookup returns CDR1 SEHNR and CDR2 FQNEAQ (reference sequence). This CDR3 spans 13 amino acids. The CDR3 sequence is CASSLGQGYGYTF. CDR3 DNA: TGTGCCAGCAGCCTTGGACAGGGGTATGGCTACACCTTC.

The chain has TRBV27 and TRBJ1-2, with 10 nucleotides matching TRBD1. V was clipped by 5 bases and J by 8 bases; unmatched bases: 5. Germline assignment: CDR1 MNHEY and CDR2 SMNVEV (reference sequence). This CDR3 is 13 amino acids long. The DNA for the CDR3 is TGTGCCAGCAGTCGACAGGGGGCGTTCGGCTACACCTTC. Its translation: CASSRQGAFGYTF.

On this clone: At one boundary the junction diverges from the germline segment, which might be a read error. This sequence joins TRBV2 and TRBJ2-7; 7 bases line up with TRBD1. There are 14 residues in the CDR3. Germline loops: CDR1 SNHLY, CDR2 FYNNEI. The CDR3 DNA is TGTACCAGCAAATTGGACAGGTCCGGGTACGAGCAGTACTTC. Amino acid sequence: CTSKLDRSGYEQYF. Together with reference TRBV2 and TRBJ2-7, the CDR3 gives the full variable domain: EPEVTQTPSHQVTQMGQEVILRCVPISNHLYFYWYRQILGQKVEFLVSFYNNEISEKSEIFDDQFSVERPDGSNFTLKIRSTKLEDSAMYFCTSKLDRSGYEQYFGPGTRLTVT.

The chain is built from TRBV10-2 and TRBJ1-2; D is ambiguous. From germline, CDR1 is WSHSY and CDR2 SAAADI. Trimming took off 3 bases at V and 6 bases at J, with 11 bases between the two ends. The CDR3 is 13 residues long. For the CDR3, the DNA is TGCGCCAGCAGTGAAACCCTGCGAGATGGCTACACCTTC. Protein: CASSETLRDGYTF.

V and J are TRBV7-8 and TRBJ2-7; 7 nucleotides line up with TRBD1. CDR1 is SGHVS and CDR2 is FQNEAQ in the germline V gene. After removal of 2 bases from V and 2 bases from J, the junction contained 6 bases not matched to a gene. The CDR3 is made up of 15 amino acids. The CDR3 protein is CASSLRDSSPYEQYF. The CDR3, as DNA: TGTGCCAGCAGCTTACGGGACAGTTCCCCCTACGAGCAGTACTTC.

V gene TRBV28 combines with J gene TRBJ2-7; the D gene is possibly TRBD1 (5 bases). CDR1 is MDHEN, CDR2 SYDVKM, per germline. This CDR3 is 13 amino acids long. V lost 5 bases and J lost 7, with 15 bases in between. CDR3 loop: CASSPGRRGEQYF. The CDR3 nucleotides read TGTGCCAGCAGTCCAGGGCGGCGTGGAGAGCAGTACTTC. Looking up the rest from reference TRBV28 and TRBJ2-7 gives the full variable domain: DVKVTQSSRYLVKRTGEKVFLECVQDMDHENMFWYRQDPGLGLRLIYFSYDVKMKEKGDIPEGYSVSREKKERFSLILESASTNQTSMYLCASSPGRRGEQYFGPGTRLTVT.